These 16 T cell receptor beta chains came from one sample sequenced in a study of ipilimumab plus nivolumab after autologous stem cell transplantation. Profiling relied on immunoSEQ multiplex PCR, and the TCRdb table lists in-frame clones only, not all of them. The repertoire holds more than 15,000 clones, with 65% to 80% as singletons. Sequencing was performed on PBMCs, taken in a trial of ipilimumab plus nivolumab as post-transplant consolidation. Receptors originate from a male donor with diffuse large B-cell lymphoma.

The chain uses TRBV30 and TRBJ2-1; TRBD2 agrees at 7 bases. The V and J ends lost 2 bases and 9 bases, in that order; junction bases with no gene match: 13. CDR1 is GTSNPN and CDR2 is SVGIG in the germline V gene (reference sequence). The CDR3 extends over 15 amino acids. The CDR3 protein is CAWSLLALEKGEQFF. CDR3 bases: TGTGCCTGGAGTTTACTAGCGCTAGAAAAGGGTGAGCAGTTCTTC.

In DNA, the CDR3 is TGTGCCAGCAGTGTCAGGGGGCAACAGCCCCAGCATTTT. Translating gives CASSVRGQQPQHF. V gene TRBV6-1 combines with J gene TRBJ1-5; 8 bases align to TRBD1. This CDR3 region has 13 residues. Germline lookup yields CDR1 MNHNS and CDR2 SASEGT. V lost 4 bases and J lost 7; bases outside the gene matches: 3.

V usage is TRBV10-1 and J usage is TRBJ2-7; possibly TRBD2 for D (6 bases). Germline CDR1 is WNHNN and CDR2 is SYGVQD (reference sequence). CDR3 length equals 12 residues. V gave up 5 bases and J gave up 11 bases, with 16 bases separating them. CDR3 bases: TGCGCCAGCAGTCTCGGGAGTGAGAAAAAGTACTTC. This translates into CASSLGSEKKYF.

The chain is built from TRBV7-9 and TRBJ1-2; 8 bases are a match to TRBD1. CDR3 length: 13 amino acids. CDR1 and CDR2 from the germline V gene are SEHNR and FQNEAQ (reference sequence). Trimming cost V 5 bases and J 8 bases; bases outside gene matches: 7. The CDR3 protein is CASSQRQGRGYTF. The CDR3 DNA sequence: TGTGCCAGCAGCCAGAGACAGGGGCGCGGCTACACCTTC.

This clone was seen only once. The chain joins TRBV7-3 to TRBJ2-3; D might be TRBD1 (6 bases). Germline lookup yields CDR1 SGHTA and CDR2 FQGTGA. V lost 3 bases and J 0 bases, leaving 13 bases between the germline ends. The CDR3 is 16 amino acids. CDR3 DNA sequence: TGTGCCAGCAGCTTCGGGCAGGGGTCTAGCACAGATACGCAGTATTTT. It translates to CASSFGQGSSTDTQYF.

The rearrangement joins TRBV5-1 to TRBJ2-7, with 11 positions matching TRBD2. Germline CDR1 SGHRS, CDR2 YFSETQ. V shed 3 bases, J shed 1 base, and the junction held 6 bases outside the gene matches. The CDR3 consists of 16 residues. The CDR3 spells CASSSLTSGASYEQYF. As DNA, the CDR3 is TGCGCCAGCAGCTCCCTGACTAGCGGGGCTTCCTACGAGCAGTACTTC. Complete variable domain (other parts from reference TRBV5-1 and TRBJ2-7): KAGVTQTPRYLIKTRGQQVTLSCSPISGHRSVSWYQQTPGQGLQFLFEYFSETQRNKGNFPGRFSGRQFSNSRSEMNVSTLELGDSALYLCASSSLTSGASYEQYFGPGTRLTVT.

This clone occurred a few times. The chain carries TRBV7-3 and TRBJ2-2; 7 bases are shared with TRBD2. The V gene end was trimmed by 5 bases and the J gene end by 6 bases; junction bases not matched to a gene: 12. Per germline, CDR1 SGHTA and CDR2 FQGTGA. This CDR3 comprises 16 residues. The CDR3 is CASSLQTSRTSGELFF. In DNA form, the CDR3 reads TGTGCCAGCAGCCTCCAGACTAGCCGGACTTCCGGGGAGCTGTTTTTT.

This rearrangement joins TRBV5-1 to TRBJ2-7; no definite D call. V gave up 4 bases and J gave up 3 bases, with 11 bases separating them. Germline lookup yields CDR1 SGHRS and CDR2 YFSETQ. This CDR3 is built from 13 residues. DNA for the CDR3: TGCGCCAGCAGCCAACAAGCCGGCTACGAGCAGTACTTC. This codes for CASSQQAGYEQYF.

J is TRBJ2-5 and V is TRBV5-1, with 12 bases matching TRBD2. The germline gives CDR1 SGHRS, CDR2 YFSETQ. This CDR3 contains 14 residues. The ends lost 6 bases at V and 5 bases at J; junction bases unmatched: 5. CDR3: CASTPSGRGETQYF. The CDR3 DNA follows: TGCGCCAGCACCCCTAGCGGGAGGGGGGAGACCCAGTACTTC.

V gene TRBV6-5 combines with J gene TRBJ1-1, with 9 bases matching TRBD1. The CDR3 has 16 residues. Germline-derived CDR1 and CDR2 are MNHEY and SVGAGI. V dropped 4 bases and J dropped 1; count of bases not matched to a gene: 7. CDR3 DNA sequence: TGTGCCAGCAGTTTCATACCGGGACAGGGGAACACTGAAGCTTTCTTT. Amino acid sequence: CASSFIPGQGNTEAFF.

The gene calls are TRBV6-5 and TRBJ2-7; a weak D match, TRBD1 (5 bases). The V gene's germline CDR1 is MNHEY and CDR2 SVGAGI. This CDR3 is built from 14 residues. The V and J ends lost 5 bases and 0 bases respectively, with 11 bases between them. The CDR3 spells CASSTGRYSYEQYF. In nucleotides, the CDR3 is TGTGCCAGCAGTACAGGAAGATACTCCTACGAGCAGTACTTC.

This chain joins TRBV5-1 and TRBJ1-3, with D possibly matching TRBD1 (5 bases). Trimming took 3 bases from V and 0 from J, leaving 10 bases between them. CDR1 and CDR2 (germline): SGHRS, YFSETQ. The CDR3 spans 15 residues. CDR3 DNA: TGCGCCAGCAGCTCCGACAGCCTCTCTGGAAACACCATATATTTT. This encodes CASSSDSLSGNTIYF.

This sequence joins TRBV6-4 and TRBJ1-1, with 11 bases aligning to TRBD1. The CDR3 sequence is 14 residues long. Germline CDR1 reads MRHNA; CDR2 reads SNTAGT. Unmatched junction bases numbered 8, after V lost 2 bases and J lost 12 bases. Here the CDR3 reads CASSDPRTGGKPFF. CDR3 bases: TGTGCCAGCAGTGACCCGAGGACAGGGGGCAAACCTTTCTTT.

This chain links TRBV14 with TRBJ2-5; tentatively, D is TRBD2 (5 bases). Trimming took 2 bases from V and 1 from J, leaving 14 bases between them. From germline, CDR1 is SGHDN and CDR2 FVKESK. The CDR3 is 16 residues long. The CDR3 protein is CASSQRPGIRQETQYF. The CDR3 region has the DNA TGTGCCAGCAGCCAACGTCCGGGGATACGCCAAGAGACCCAGTACTTC.

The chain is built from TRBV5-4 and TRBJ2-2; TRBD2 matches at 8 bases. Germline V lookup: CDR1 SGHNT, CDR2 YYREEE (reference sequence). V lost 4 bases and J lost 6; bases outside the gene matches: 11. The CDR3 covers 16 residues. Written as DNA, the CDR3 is TGTGCCAGCAGCCCTCTAGCGGGCTTTGGGGCCGGGGAGCTGTTTTTT. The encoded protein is CASSPLAGFGAGELFF.

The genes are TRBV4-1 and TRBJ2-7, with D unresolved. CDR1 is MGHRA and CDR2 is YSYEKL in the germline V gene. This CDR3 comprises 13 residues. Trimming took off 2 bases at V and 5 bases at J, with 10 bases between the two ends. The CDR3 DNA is TGCGCCAGCAGCCAATCTCCCTTCGACGAGCAGTACTTC. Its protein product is CASSQSPFDEQYF.